The entry that follows covers one T cell receptor beta chain sequence. The data derive from a study of blood T cell repertoires in COVID-19. At the level of the study: Sites in the United States, Italy and Spain provided acute and convalescent COVID-19 samples. Sources were T cells, B-cell-depleted T cells, or PBMCs; the material itself was cDNA or gDNA.

Original processing notes: Amplifying reference gene primers gave estimates of nucleated cell counts. Repertoires were generated with immunoSEQ multiplex PCR, while TCRdb's copy carries only in-frame clones and drops some. D and trimming come from the DNA, and the V and J calls and clone size come from that table. Of under 60,000 clones detected, about nine tenths appear once; the ten largest clones hold around 10%. Germline V lookup: CDR1 MNHNS, CDR2 SASEGT. Trimming at V came to 0 bases and at J to 1 base, leaving 11 bases not matched to a gene. The CDR3 contains 20 residues. V usage is TRBV6-1 and J usage is TRBJ1-3, with TRBD1 matching over 11 bases. Sequencing was done on a sample of peripheral blood. This sequence was found in a human donor with acute or convalescent COVID-19. The donor label of this sample is uncertain. The CDR3 nucleotides are TGTGCCAGCAGTGAAGCTGTCGGCCTCGGACAGGGGGCATCTGGAAACACCATATATTTT. It is translated as CASSEAVGLGQGASGNTIYF.